The T cell receptor beta chain under discussion was sequenced for a study of neurological immune-mediated disorders. Study summary: The multiple sclerosis group of some 34 included approximately 30 relapsing-remitting and 3 secondary progressive patients.

This clonotype showed up many times. Its antigen is undetermined. Unsorted libraries were prepared from 2 million PBMCs held at -80 C. The cDNA was synthesized by 5'RACE incorporating 10-nucleotide random UMIs. One entry per CDR3 protein, called by TCRdb with MiXCR from the 5' RACE reads. The sample holds roughly 75,000 distinct CDR3 sequences, 2.5% to 3% seen once. This CDR3 is built from 13 residues. Per germline, CDR1 MDHEN and CDR2 SYDVKM. The germline V and J ends were trimmed by 2 bases and 5 bases, with 9 bases remaining between them. Whole-study results and caveats: Patients with HTLV-1-associated myelopathy showed the most TCR clonal expansion. Those with multiple sclerosis showed the least, falling below healthy controls.

The specimen sequenced was PBMCs. The TCR was taken from a woman aged 30 to 39 with multiple sclerosis. This rearrangement joins TRBV28 to TRBJ2-5; possibly TRBD1 for D (5 bases). Here the CDR3 reads CASSLQGAETQYF. In DNA form, the CDR3 reads TGTGCCAGCAGTTTACAGGGTGCGGAGACCCAGTACTTC.